The T cell receptor (beta chain) under discussion was sequenced for a study of T cell responses to AZD1222 COVID-19 vaccine. Study-wide points: Repertoire collection took place solely once the T cell response had peaked. Just 5 or 6 AZD1222 recipients tested seropositive at baseline. Donors in the cohort were predominantly white British and more often female, and clonal diversity was possibly underestimated.

Trimming pared 4 bases from V and 7 bases from J, leaving 21 bases between. Germline V CDR1 and CDR2: SGDLS, YYNGEE. This CDR3 is 15 amino acids long. As to this clone: Its antigen is currently unknown.

The assay was immunoSEQ multiplex PCR, and TCRdb's table has in-frame clones only and misses some. The sample includes 150,000 to 180,000 clones, 88% seen only once; the top ten take around 3.1%. The genes are TRBV9 and TRBJ2-7; D may correspond to TRBD1 or TRBD2 (5 bases each). The sample here was peripheral blood, taken on day 0 of AZD1222 vaccination. This TCR was sampled from an adult in good health. The CDR3 loop is CASSPRDEVFAEQYF. The CDR3 DNA reads TGTGCCAGCAGCCCCCGGGACGAGGTTTTTGCTGAGCAGTACTTC.